Following are 20 T cell receptor beta chains from one sample sequenced in a study of T cell responses to AZD1222 COVID-19 vaccine (dated by TCRdb to about 2021). What the time point label conveys for this sample: baseline before first vaccination. The library was made by the immunoSEQ multiplex PCR assay. TCRdb holds this immuneACCESS table with in-frame rearrangements only. Some clones are missing; in checked studies, unresolved V genes explain under half, and the rest has no known cause. A total of roughly 60,000 clones appear in this sample, approximately 80% of them only once. The biggest ten clones account for around 20% of the sample. The material sequenced was peripheral blood, taken on day 0 of AZD1222 vaccination. These receptors were collected from an adult in good health.

The chain links TRBV6-5 to TRBJ2-7, with 7 bases that match TRBD1. CDR3 length: 14 amino acids. Germline CDR1 MNHEY, CDR2 SVGAGI. V was pared by 7 bases and J by 2 bases, with 8 bases of the junction left unmatched. DNA of the CDR3: TGTGCCAGCATCCTGTACAGGGGAGCCTACGAGCAGTACTTC. It is translated as CASILYRGAYEQYF.

The chain is built from TRBV5-1 and TRBJ2-1; D is ambiguous. The CDR3 contains 12 residues. The V end was cut by 0 bases, the J end by 9 bases, with 7 bases between. The germline V gene has CDR1 SGHRS and CDR2 YFSETQ. CDR3 protein: CASSLGWGEQFF. Written as DNA, the CDR3 is TGCGCCAGCAGCTTGGGATGGGGTGAGCAGTTCTTC.

The genes are TRBV2 and TRBJ1-4; D perhaps matches TRBD1 (5 bases). The CDR3 contains 14 residues. Germline V gene data show CDR1 as SNHLY and CDR2 as FYNNEI. V gave up 4 bases and J gave up 5 bases, with 11 bases separating them. The DNA of the CDR3 is TGTGCCAGCAGTGGACAGATCGCGAATGAAAAACTGTTTTTT. It codes for CASSGQIANEKLFF. Filled out from reference TRBV2 and TRBJ1-4, the complete variable domain reads EPEVTQTPSHQVTQMGQEVILRCVPISNHLYFYWYRQILGQKVEFLVSFYNNEISEKSEIFDDQFSVERPDGSNFTLKIRSTKLEDSAMYFCASSGQIANEKLFFGSGTQLSVL.

The chain links TRBV30 to TRBJ2-2, with a tentative D call TRBD1 (5 bases). Germline CDR1 is GTSNPN and CDR2 is SVGIG (reference sequence). The CDR3 has 14 residues. The V end was cut by 0 bases, the J end by 6 bases, with 11 bases between. CDR3 sequence reads: CAWSVMLGAGELFF. The DNA for the CDR3 is TGTGCCTGGAGTGTAATGCTAGGGGCCGGGGAGCTGTTTTTT.

This clone was observed once. The rearrangement links TRBV7-2 to TRBJ1-1; D is unresolved. CDR3 length: 11 residues. Germline CDR1 SGHTA, CDR2 FQGNSA. Trimming took off 5 bases at V and 10 bases at J, with 11 bases between the two ends. CDR3 residues: CASSLSVPAFF. DNA of the CDR3: TGTGCCAGCAGCCTCTCGGTTCCAGCTTTCTTT. Variable domain in full (rest from reference TRBV7-2 and TRBJ1-1): GAGVSQSPSNKVTEKGKDVELRCDPISGHTALYWYRQSLGQGLEFLIYFQGNSAPDKSGLPSDRFSAERTGGSVSTLTIQRTQQEDSAVYLCASSLSVPAFFGQGTRLTVV.

The DNA of the CDR3 is TGTGCCAGCAGCCAAGATCAAGAGGGGGACTATGGCTACACCTTC. As protein: CASSQDQEGDYGYTF. The rearrangement uses TRBV3-1 (or the pseudogene TRBV3-2) and TRBJ1-2; possible D gene TRBD1, 6 bases. CDR1 is LGHDT and CDR2 is YNNKEL in the germline V gene (reference sequence). V gave up 0 bases and J gave up 3 bases, with 11 bases separating them. The CDR3 consists of 15 residues.

This clone was recorded only once. CDR3 bases: TGTGCCAGCAGGCCTGCCCCCTGGGCAGGGGAGAAATACGAGAACACTGAAGCTTTCTTT. Encoded protein: CASRPAPWAGEKYENTEAFF. This chain links TRBV11-3 with TRBJ1-1; a possible D gene is TRBD1 (6 bases). This CDR3 spans 20 amino acids. Germline CDR1 is SGHNT and CDR2 is YENEEA. With 6 bases removed from V and 1 base from J, the gap between germline ends came to 30 bases.

The CDR3 here is CASSQDWRQNTEAFF. Here the CDR3 DNA reads TGCGCCAGCAGCCAAGATTGGCGGCAGAACACTGAAGCTTTCTTT. The genes are TRBV4-3 and TRBJ1-1; D is ambiguous. Per the germline V gene, CDR1 is LGHNA and CDR2 is YSLEER. This CDR3 is 15 amino acids long. The V and J ends lost 0 bases and 1 base respectively, with 9 bases between them.

This chain connects TRBV6-5 to TRBJ2-3; no clear D gene. CDR1 is MNHEY, CDR2 SVGAGI, per germline. This CDR3 spans 13 amino acids. Trimming took 7 bases from V and 1 from J, leaving 9 bases between them. The CDR3 protein is CASTVGGTDTQYF. In nucleotides, the CDR3 is TGTGCCAGCACCGTTGGGGGCACAGATACGCAGTATTTT.

The chain employs TRBV19 and TRBJ1-5, with 8 bases lining up with TRBD1. The length of the CDR3 is 14 residues. The germline CDR1 and CDR2 sequences are LNHDA and SQIVND (reference sequence). V lost 2 bases to trimming and J lost 11 bases; unmatched junction nucleotides: 8. For the CDR3, the DNA is TGTGCCAGTAGTATATGGGACAGGCCAACGGCCCAGCATTTT. Translated: CASSIWDRPTAQHF.

V is TRBV6-6 and J is TRBJ1-3; perhaps TRBD1 as D (5 bases). Trimming left V 5 bases short and J 2 bases short, with 13 bases between. CDR1 is MNHNY and CDR2 is SVGAGI in the germline V gene (reference sequence). The CDR3 runs 15 residues. CDR3 region: CASSRTRSTGNTIYF. For the CDR3, the DNA is TGTGCCAGCAGTAGGACACGTTCTACTGGAAACACCATATATTTT.

CDR3 amino acids: CATSARDRALLAGVYNEQFF. The CDR3, as DNA: TGTGCCACCAGTGCCCGGGACAGGGCGCTATTAGCGGGGGTCTACAATGAGCAGTTCTTC. The chain combines TRBV24-1 with TRBJ2-1; D could derive from TRBD1 or TRBD2 (9 bases each). Trimming pared 5 bases from V and 3 bases from J, leaving 28 bases between. This CDR3 is built from 20 residues. CDR1 and CDR2 from the germline V gene are KGHDR and SFDVKD.

DNA for the CDR3: TGCAGTGCTAGTGGCAGGGCCCTACCCGGGACCCAGCATTTT. Residues: CSASGRALPGTQHF. The J gene is TRBJ1-5, the V gene TRBV20-1, with a tentative D call TRBD1 (5 bases). This CDR3 has 14 residues. Between the trimmed V and J ends, which lost 3 bases and 11 bases, there was a span of 20 bases. Looked up from germline, CDR1 is DFQATT and CDR2 is SNEGSKA (reference sequence).

The rearrangement links TRBV6-2 or TRBV6-3 to TRBJ1-1; 7 nucleotides line up with TRBD1. In germline, CDR1 is MNHEY, CDR2 SVGEGT. V lost 5 bases, J lost 11 bases, and 14 bases stayed unmatched. CDR3 length: 14 residues. The DNA for the CDR3 is TGTGCCAGCAGTGATAACCGGGCCACAGGGGCGGCTTTCTTT. Amino acid sequence: CASSDNRATGAAFF.

This clone was found a few times. This rearrangement joins TRBV5-6 to TRBJ2-7; TRBD2 might be the D (6 bases). The V gene lost 2 bases and the J gene lost 1 base, with 10 bases spanning the gap. Germline V gene data show CDR1 as SGHDT and CDR2 as YYEEEE. CDR3 length: 14 amino acids. As DNA, the CDR3 is TGTGCCAGCAGCTTATCAGGGAGGTCCTACGAGCAGTACTTC. Translated, it gives CASSLSGRSYEQYF. Complete variable domain (other parts from reference TRBV5-6 and TRBJ2-7): DAGVTQSPTHLIKTRGQQVTLRCSPKSGHDTVSWYQQALGQGPQFIFQYYEEEERQRGNFPDRFSGHQFPNYSSELNVNALLLGDSALYLCASSLSGRSYEQYFGPGTRLTVT.

This clone came up a few times. Additional DNA sequences in this sample encode the identical CDR3. The V gene is TRBV2, the J gene TRBJ1-1; D might be TRBD1 (6 bases). Germline V lookup: CDR1 SNHLY, CDR2 FYNNEI. The CDR3 runs 14 residues. Trimming shortened V by 7 bases and J by 0 bases, and 12 bases separated the two germline ends. This chain's CDR3 is CASNPTGLNTEAFF. CDR3 coding DNA: TGTGCCAGCAATCCGACAGGCTTGAACACTGAAGCTTTCTTT.

This chain connects TRBV10-1 to TRBJ2-1, with 15 positions matching TRBD2. The CDR3 consists of 21 residues. The V and J ends lost 0 bases and 2 bases, in that order; junction bases with no gene match: 11. Germline CDR1 WNHNN, CDR2 SYGVQD (reference sequence). The CDR3 bases are TGCGCCAGCAGTGAGTCAAGGGGCGCGGGACTAGCGGGGGGCCCCTACAATGAGCAGTTCTTC. Residues: CASSESRGAGLAGGPYNEQFF.

V gene TRBV11-2 combines with J gene TRBJ2-5, with D possibly called TRBD1 or TRBD2 (5 bases each). The CDR3 spans 14 residues. The V gene's germline CDR1 is SGHAT and CDR2 FQNNGV. V was shortened by 5 bases and J by 4 bases, with 14 bases between the two germline ends. The CDR3 DNA reads TGTGCCAGCAGCCAAGGGCAGGGACGAGAGACCCAGTACTTC. Translated: CASSQGQGRETQYF.

The genes are TRBV6-1 and TRBJ2-7; TRBD1 aligns across 8 bases. V lost 1 base, J lost 2 bases, and 4 bases stayed unmatched. The CDR3 loop spans 15 amino acids. Germline CDR1 and CDR2: MNHNS and SASEGT. CDR3 nucleotides: TGTGCCAGCAGTGAAGAGGCAGGGGGCCCCTACGAGCAGTACGTC. It yields the protein CASSEEAGGPYEQYV.

V usage is TRBV27 and J usage is TRBJ1-1, with D tentatively TRBD1 (6 bases). Germline V gene data show CDR1 as MNHEY and CDR2 as SMNVEV (reference sequence). There are 16 residues in the CDR3. V was trimmed by 5 bases and J by 4 bases, leaving 20 bases between them. The DNA of the CDR3 is TGTGCCAGCAGTGGAGGGGGGGTTACAGGAATCACTGAAGCTTTCTTT. Protein product: CASSGGGVTGITEAFF.